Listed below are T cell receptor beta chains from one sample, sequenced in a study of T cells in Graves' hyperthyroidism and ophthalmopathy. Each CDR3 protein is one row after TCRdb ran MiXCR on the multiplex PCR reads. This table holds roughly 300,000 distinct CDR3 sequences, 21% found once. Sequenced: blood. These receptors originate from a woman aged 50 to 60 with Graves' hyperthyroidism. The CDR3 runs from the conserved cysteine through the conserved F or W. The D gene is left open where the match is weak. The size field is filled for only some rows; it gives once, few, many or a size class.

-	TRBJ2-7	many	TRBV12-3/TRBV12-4	TGTGCCAGCAGTCGGACAGTATCCGAGCAGTACTTC	CASSRTVSEQYF
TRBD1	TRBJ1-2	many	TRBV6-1	TGTGCCAGCAGTTACGCAGCGCAGGGGGCGGCGACTGACGATGGCTACACCTTC	CASSYAAQGAATDDGYTF
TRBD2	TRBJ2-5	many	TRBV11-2	TGTGCCAGCAGCTTAGATCTAGCGGGAGGAACGTACTTC	CASSLDLAGGTYF
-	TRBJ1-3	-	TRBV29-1	TGCAGCGTCCAAGACAGAACTGGAAACACCATATATTTT	CSVQDRTGNTIYF
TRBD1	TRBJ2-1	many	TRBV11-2	TGTGCCAGCAGCTCACAGGGGTTCAGCTCCTACAATGAGCAGTTCTTC	CASSSQGFSSYNEQFF
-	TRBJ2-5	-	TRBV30	TGTGCCTGGAGTTCCGGGCATCGGGAGAGGGAGACCCAGTACTTC	CAWSSGHRERETQYF
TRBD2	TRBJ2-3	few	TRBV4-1	TGCGCCAGCAGCCAAAATAGCGGGGGGGCGACAGATACGCAGTATTTT	CASSQNSGGATDTQYF
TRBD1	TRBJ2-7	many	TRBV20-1	TGCAGTGCTAGAGACCCAGGGACAGGGGGTTTCTACGAGCAGTACTTC	CSARDPGTGGFYEQYF
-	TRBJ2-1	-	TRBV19	TGTGCCAGTAGTATTTCCTCGTACAATGAGCAGTTCTTC	CASSISSYNEQFF
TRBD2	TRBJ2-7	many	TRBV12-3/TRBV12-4	TGTGCCAGCAGTTTTGGGGAGGGTTCCTACGAGCAGTACTTC	CASSFGEGSYEQYF
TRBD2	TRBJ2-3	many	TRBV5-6	TGTGCCAGCAGTTGGACTGGGACTAGCGGATACACAGATACGCAGTATTTT	CASSWTGTSGYTDTQYF
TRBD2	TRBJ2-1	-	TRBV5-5	TGTGCCAGCAGCGGTATACTAGCGAGGGACAATGAGCAGTTCTTC	CASSGILARDNEQFF
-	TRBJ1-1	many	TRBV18	TGTGCCAGCTCACTGCGCTATGGAGCTTTCTTT	CASSLRYGAFF